This passage covers 2 T cell receptor beta chains from one sample sequenced in a study of cytomegalovirus exposure and HLA in healthy donors. With 60 Vbeta and 13 Jbeta primers, the PCR was carried out. The protocol was immunoSEQ multiplex PCR, while the TCRdb copy is restricted to in-frame clones and leaves out a portion. Among around 150,000 clones listed, 75% to 85% were seen once. Sequencing was done on a sample of PBMCs. These receptor sequences come from a man in his forties or fifties in good health and CMV-seropositive.

The V and J genes are TRBV21-1 and TRBJ2-1; the table's D call TRBD2 went unverified against the DNA. TRBV21-1 is flagged as a pseudogene. The CDR3 is made up of 16 amino acids. CDR3 DNA: TGTGCCAGCAGGACGGGACTAGCGGCTACTTACAATGAGCAGTTCTTC. Translating it yields CASRTGLAATYNEQFF.

V usage is TRBV7-2 and J usage is TRBJ2-3; unclear D gene. The length of the CDR3 is 14 residues. Per the germline V gene, CDR1 is SGHTA and CDR2 is FQGNSA. V dropped 0 bases and J dropped 1 base, with 5 bases sitting between them. The CDR3 DNA sequence: TGTGCCAGCAGCTTAGCGGGCGGCACAGATACGCAGTATTTT. Encoded protein: CASSLAGGTDTQYF.